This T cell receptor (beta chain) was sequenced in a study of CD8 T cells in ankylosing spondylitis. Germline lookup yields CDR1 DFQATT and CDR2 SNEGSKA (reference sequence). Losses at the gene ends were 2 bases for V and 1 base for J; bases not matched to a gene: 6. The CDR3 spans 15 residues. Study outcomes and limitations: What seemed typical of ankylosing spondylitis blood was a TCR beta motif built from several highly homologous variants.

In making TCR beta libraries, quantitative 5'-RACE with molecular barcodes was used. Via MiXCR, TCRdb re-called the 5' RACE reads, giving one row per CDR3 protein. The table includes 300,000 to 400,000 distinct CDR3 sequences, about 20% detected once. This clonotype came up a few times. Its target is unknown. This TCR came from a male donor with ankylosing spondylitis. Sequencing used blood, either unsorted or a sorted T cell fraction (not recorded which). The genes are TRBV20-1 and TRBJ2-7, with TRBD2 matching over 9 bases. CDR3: CSARLTSGFSYEQYF. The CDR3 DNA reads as TGCAGTGCTAGACTTACTAGCGGGTTTTCCTACGAGCAGTACTTC.